These 17 T cell receptor beta chains were sequenced from one sample in a study of control samples from healthy donors and cancer patients (dated by TCRdb to about 2020). The library was produced with the immunoSEQ multiplex PCR assay. Sourced from immuneACCESS, this table was stored by TCRdb with only in-frame sequences that have V and J called. A share of the clones is absent; for the studies checked, an unresolved V gene accounts for under half, and the remainder has no known explanation. Across this sample there are around 200,000 clones, with around 93% seen only once. In total, the top ten clones hold more than 1.1% of the sample. Sequencing was done on a sample of blood. These receptors were obtained from a man younger than 35 in good health.

The chain combines TRBV2 with TRBJ1-1; D not certain. The length of the CDR3 is 14 residues. V was shortened by 6 bases and J by 4 bases, with 15 bases between the two germline ends. Germline CDR1 SNHLY, CDR2 FYNNEI. The CDR3 region has the DNA TGTGCCAGCAGGGCTATAGGGTTGGGCACTGAAGCTTTCTTT. This sequence encodes CASRAIGLGTEAFF.

This clone appeared once. V usage is TRBV3-1 (or the pseudogene TRBV3-2) and J usage is TRBJ1-6; 7 nucleotides match TRBD1. J was trimmed by 7 bases and V by 4 bases; bases with no gene match: 4. CDR1 LGHDT and CDR2 YNNKEL come from the germline V gene (reference sequence). The CDR3 is 14 residues long. In nucleotides, the CDR3 is TGTGCCAGCAGCCGCGGGACAGAGAATTCACCCCTCCACTTT. Its protein product is CASSRGTENSPLHF.

The rearrangement links TRBV27 to TRBJ1-6, with D maybe TRBD1 (5 bases). This CDR3 spans 15 amino acids. Germline V gene lookup returns CDR1 MNHEY and CDR2 SMNVEV (reference sequence). Trimming took 2 bases from V and 2 from J, leaving 7 bases between them. CDR3 sequence: CASSLRGPYNSPLHF. DNA of the CDR3: TGTGCCAGCAGTTTAAGGGGTCCCTATAATTCACCCCTCCACTTT.

V gene TRBV5-1 combines with J gene TRBJ1-1; D is possibly TRBD1 (6 bases). The CDR3 has 16 amino acids. From germline, CDR1 is SGHRS and CDR2 YFSETQ. The V and J ends lost 0 bases and 2 bases respectively, with 14 bases between them. CDR3 residues: CASSLALDSFNTEAFF. The CDR3, as DNA: TGCGCCAGCAGCTTGGCCTTGGACAGCTTCAACACTGAAGCTTTCTTT. Filled out from reference TRBV5-1 and TRBJ1-1, the complete variable domain reads KAGVTQTPRYLIKTRGQQVTLSCSPISGHRSVSWYQQTPGQGLQFLFEYFSETQRNKGNFPGRFSGRQFSNSRSEMNVSTLELGDSALYLCASSLALDSFNTEAFFGQGTRLTVV.

The chain uses TRBV5-1 and TRBJ2-3; 8 bases align to TRBD2. V shed 3 bases and J 1 base; nucleotides not matched to a gene: 7. Germline V gives CDR1 SGHRS, CDR2 YFSETQ. This CDR3 is 16 amino acids long. This chain's CDR3 is CASSSKTGLGTDTQYF. For the CDR3, the DNA is TGCGCCAGCAGCTCCAAAACGGGACTAGGCACAGATACGCAGTATTTT. The full variable domain, with the rest looked up from reference TRBV5-1 and TRBJ2-3, is KAGVTQTPRYLIKTRGQQVTLSCSPISGHRSVSWYQQTPGQGLQFLFEYFSETQRNKGNFPGRFSGRQFSNSRSEMNVSTLELGDSALYLCASSSKTGLGTDTQYFGPGTRLTVL.

The rearrangement uses TRBV7-7 and TRBJ2-5, with 7 positions matching TRBD1. J lost 2 bases, V lost 1 base, and 7 bases had no gene match. This CDR3 is built from 16 residues. CDR1 SSHAT and CDR2 FNYEAQ come from the germline V gene (reference sequence). The CDR3 region has the DNA TGTGCCAGCAGCTTAGGCGCGACAGGGAGTCAAGAGACCCAGTACTTC. Its translation: CASSLGATGSQETQYF. The whole variable domain, remainder taken from reference TRBV7-7 and TRBJ2-5, is GAGVSQSPRYKVTKRGQDVTLRCDPISSHATLYWYQQALGQGPEFLTYFNYEAQPDKSGLPSDRFSAERPEGSISTLTIQRTEQRDSAMYRCASSLGATGSQETQYFGPGTRLLVL.

The genes are TRBV12-5 and TRBJ2-2; D gene uncertain. The CDR3 contains 14 residues. The V and J ends lost 6 bases and 5 bases respectively, with 13 bases between them. Germline V gene lookup returns CDR1 LGHNT and CDR2 FRNRAP. The CDR3 sequence: CASGFELQTGELFF. The DNA for the CDR3 is TGTGCTAGTGGGTTCGAACTCCAAACCGGGGAGCTGTTTTTT.

This chain uses TRBV2 with TRBJ2-7; 7 bases are shared with TRBD1. V lost 5 bases and J lost 4; bases outside the gene matches: 2. In germline, CDR1 is SNHLY, CDR2 FYNNEI. The CDR3 runs 12 residues. CDR3 in DNA: TGTGCCAGCAGTCAGACAGGGTACGAGCAGTACTTC. Its translation: CASSQTGYEQYF.

V is TRBV19 and J is TRBJ1-2, with TRBD1 matching over 11 bases. Germline-derived CDR1 and CDR2 are LNHDA and SQIVND (reference sequence). The junction had 7 bases not matched to a gene; V was cut back by 7 bases and J by 9 bases. CDR3 length: 13 residues. The CDR3 loop reads CASTGTGGISYTF. The CDR3 DNA follows: TGTGCCAGTACCGGGACAGGGGGAATAAGCTACACCTTC.

The CDR3 spells CASSELPEGMDTQYF. CDR3 in DNA: TGTGCCAGCAGTGAGTTGCCTGAAGGGATGGATACGCAGTATTTT. The rearrangement joins TRBV2 to TRBJ2-3, with D uncertain. The CDR3 spans 15 residues. Germline loops: CDR1 SNHLY, CDR2 FYNNEI. The germline V and J ends were trimmed by 3 bases and 6 bases, with 16 bases remaining between them.

The chain employs TRBV25-1 and TRBJ2-1; 12 nucleotides agree with TRBD1. The V gene's germline CDR1 is MGHDK and CDR2 SYGVNS. This CDR3 has 16 residues. Trimming at V came to 8 bases and at J to 7 bases, leaving 12 bases not matched to a gene. This CDR3 is CASASAGQGAWNEQFF. DNA for the CDR3: TGTGCCAGCGCAAGCGCGGGACAGGGGGCTTGGAATGAGCAGTTCTTC.

This chain uses TRBV19 with TRBJ1-5; perhaps TRBD1 as D (6 bases). CDR1 is LNHDA and CDR2 is SQIVND in the germline V gene (reference sequence). Trimming pared 4 bases from V and 8 bases from J, leaving 18 bases between. This CDR3 spans 15 amino acids. The CDR3 reads CASSKVGGGDKPQHF. CDR3 nucleotides: TGTGCCAGTAGTAAGGTGGGAGGAGGGGACAAGCCCCAGCATTTT.

The rearrangement links TRBV5-1 to TRBJ2-1; 13 bases match TRBD2. Trimming removed 6 bases from V and 7 bases from J; junction bases left unmatched: 13. CDR3 length equals 17 residues. Germline V gene lookup returns CDR1 SGHRS and CDR2 YFSETQ. CDR3 in DNA: TGCGCCAGCACCCTCCTCATACTAGCGGGGGGGCAGAATGAGCAGTTCTTC. It translates to CASTLLILAGGQNEQFF. The entire variable domain, with the rest obtained from reference TRBV5-1 and TRBJ2-1, is as follows: KAGVTQTPRYLIKTRGQQVTLSCSPISGHRSVSWYQQTPGQGLQFLFEYFSETQRNKGNFPGRFSGRQFSNSRSEMNVSTLELGDSALYLCASTLLILAGGQNEQFFGPGTRLTVL.

V is TRBV19 and J is TRBJ2-2; 12 bases map to TRBD2. Germline CDR1 LNHDA, CDR2 SQIVND (reference sequence). V was clipped by 5 bases and J by 0 bases; unmatched bases: 10. The CDR3 totals 19 residues. Here the CDR3 DNA reads TGTGCCAGTAGTTTGGTCCCGGGACTAGCGGGTCCGAACACCGGGGAGCTGTTTTTT. It codes for CASSLVPGLAGPNTGELFF.

This chain connects TRBV6-4 to TRBJ2-3; no definite D call. Germline-derived CDR1 and CDR2 are MRHNA and SNTAGT. V was cut by 0 bases and J by 0 bases, with 7 bases left in between. The CDR3 is 15 residues long. CDR3 coding DNA: TGTGCCAGCAGTGACTCGATACCTAGCACAGATACGCAGTATTTT. This encodes CASSDSIPSTDTQYF.

The J gene is TRBJ2-1, the V gene TRBV30; 7 nucleotides align to TRBD1. The trim removed 2 bases at V and 9 bases at J, leaving 7 bases unmatched. Germline assignment: CDR1 GTSNPN and CDR2 SVGIG (reference sequence). The CDR3 has 13 residues. The CDR3 sequence: CAWSRGQETEQFF. CDR3 coding DNA: TGTGCCTGGAGTCGCGGACAGGAAACTGAGCAGTTCTTC.

The chain recombines TRBV7-9 with TRBJ2-1; D possibly matches TRBD1 or TRBD2 (6 bases each). V lost 7 bases and J lost 7, with 11 bases in between. Germline V CDR1 and CDR2: SEHNR, FQNEAQ (reference sequence). The CDR3 sequence is 12 residues long. As DNA, the CDR3 is TGTGCCAGCACTCTAGGGGGGAATGAGCAGTTCTTC. It specifies CASTLGGNEQFF.